This entry lists 8 T cell receptor beta chains sequenced from one sample in a study of OX40 agonist ivuxolimab in advanced cancers. Data came from immunoSEQ multiplex PCR; TCRdb stores just in-frame clones and leaves some out. Altogether about 43,000 clones are present, approximately 86% being singletons, with the ten largest covering under 15%. Sequencing used CD4+ or CD8+ T cells sorted from blood, obtained in a trial of the OX40 agonist ivuxolimab. These receptors were obtained from an adult with an advanced solid tumor such as melanoma, head and neck, liver or kidney cancer.

V gene TRBV2 combines with J gene TRBJ1-5; the D is unclear. Trimming removed 1 base at V and 0 bases at J, with 10 bases between. The germline CDR1 and CDR2 sequences are SNHLY and FYNNEI. The CDR3 has 16 amino acids. In nucleotides, the CDR3 is TGTGCCAGCAGTGAAGTAGTGGTGAATAGCAATCAGCCCCAGCATTTT. This gives the protein CASSEVVVNSNQPQHF.

The V and J genes are TRBV7-9 and TRBJ1-4; D may be TRBD1 (6 bases). The V gene lost 3 bases and the J gene lost 7 bases, with 6 bases spanning the gap. Germline CDR1 reads SEHNR; CDR2 reads FQNEAQ (reference sequence). The CDR3 sequence is 12 residues long. The CDR3 nucleotides are TGTGCCAGCAGCTTGGGGGCTGAAAAACTGTTTTTT. Amino acids: CASSLGAEKLFF.

The chain employs TRBV18 and TRBJ1-1, with 7 bases that match TRBD1. Trimming at V came to 0 bases and at J to 2 bases, leaving 12 bases not matched to a gene. Germline CDR1 reads KGHSH; CDR2 reads LQKENI. This CDR3 comprises 18 residues. The CDR3, as DNA: TGTGCCAGCTCACCACCAATAGGAAAACAGGGGCGAAACACTGAAGCTTTCTTT. Translating gives CASSPPIGKQGRNTEAFF.

In its sample, this clone was seen a few times. The genes are TRBV6-5 and TRBJ1-5; D gene uncertain. The CDR3 is 15 residues long. V was clipped by 6 bases and J by 5 bases, with 17 bases between them. Germline values: CDR1 MNHEY, CDR2 SVGAGI. CDR3 residues: CASSPTELMYQPQHF. The CDR3 DNA reads TGTGCCAGCAGCCCGACTGAATTGATGTATCAGCCCCAGCATTTT.

This clone was seen once. The V call is TRBV7-1, the J call TRBJ2-7; no clear D gene. TRBV7-1 is noted as an ORF with a role that remains uncertain. The CDR3 totals 13 residues. V was shortened by 3 bases and J by 4 bases, with 10 bases between the two germline ends. The CDR3 DNA sequence: TGTGCCAGCAGCTCGTACCTCTTTTACGAGCAGTACTTC. It translates to CASSSYLFYEQYF.

The CDR3 here is CASSIWGTAFNNEQFF. CDR3 nucleotide sequence: TGTGCCAGTAGTATTTGGGGAACCGCATTTAACAATGAGCAGTTCTTC. The rearrangement joins TRBV19 to TRBJ2-1; the D is unclear. Germline CDR1 and CDR2: LNHDA and SQIVND (reference sequence). Deletions cut 3 bases from V and 5 bases from J, with 17 bases between. The CDR3 has 16 residues.

The chain is built from TRBV6-4 and TRBJ1-1, with D uncertain. CDR1 and CDR2 from the germline V gene are MRHNA and SNTAGT. V dropped 2 bases and J dropped 4 bases, with 20 bases sitting between them. The CDR3 loop spans 17 amino acids. CDR3 in amino acids: CASSDTNFGGSSTEAFF. The CDR3 nucleotides read TGTGCCAGCAGTGACACAAACTTTGGTGGCAGTTCCACTGAAGCTTTCTTT.

The chain is built from TRBV7-9 and TRBJ2-6; D not resolved. The CDR3 spans 15 residues. V lost 5 bases and J 0 bases, leaving 8 bases between the germline ends. Germline CDR1 reads SEHNR; CDR2 reads FQNEAQ (reference sequence). In DNA form, the CDR3 reads TGTGCCAGCAGCCGTCAGAGCTCTGGGGCCAACGTCCTGACTTTC. Protein product: CASSRQSSGANVLTF. Full variable domain (rest looked up from reference TRBV7-9 and TRBJ2-6): DTGVSQNPRHKITKRGQNVTFRCDPISEHNRLYWYRQTLGQGPEFLTYFQNEAQLEKSRLLSDRFSAERPKGSFSTLEIQRTEQGDSAMYLCASSRQSSGANVLTFGAGSRLTVL.